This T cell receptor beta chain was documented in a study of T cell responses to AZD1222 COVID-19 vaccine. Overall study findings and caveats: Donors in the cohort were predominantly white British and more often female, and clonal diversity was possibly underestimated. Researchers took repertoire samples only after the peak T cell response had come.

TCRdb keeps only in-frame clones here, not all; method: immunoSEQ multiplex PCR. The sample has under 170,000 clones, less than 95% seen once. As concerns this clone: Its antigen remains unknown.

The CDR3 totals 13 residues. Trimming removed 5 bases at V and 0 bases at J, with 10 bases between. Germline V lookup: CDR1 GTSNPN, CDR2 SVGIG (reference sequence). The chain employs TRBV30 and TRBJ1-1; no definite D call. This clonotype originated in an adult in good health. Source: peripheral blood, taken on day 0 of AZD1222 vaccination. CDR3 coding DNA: TGTGCCTGGTACCGCGGTATGAACACTGAAGCTTTCTTT. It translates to CAWYRGMNTEAFF.